These 18 T cell receptor beta chains originate from one sample sequenced in a study of T cells in Graves' hyperthyroidism and ophthalmopathy (dated by TCRdb to between 2019 and 2020). Receptors were amplified or captured by multiplex PCR. Sequencing was carried out with an Illumina HiSeq 2000. Amplification of TCR beta CDR3 regions was carried out from RNA transcripts. The first round of RT-PCR for the TCR CDR3 was performed with the HTBI primer set and the Qiagen OneStep RT-PCR kit. Using fastp at Q25 and MiXCR, TCRdb reprocessed the public reads and kept productive beta chains. Each entry is one CDR3 protein sequence, shown with its most common DNA and genes. The sample records a few hundred thousand distinct CDR3 sequences, about a sixth of which are singletons. Together, the top ten hold 7.3% of the sample. The sample taken for sequencing was blood. These receptors were collected from a woman in her thirties with Graves' hyperthyroidism.

Many counts were recorded for this clonotype. The chain employs TRBV12-3 or TRBV12-4 and TRBJ2-7; TRBD2 is a possible D gene (6 bases). CDR3 length: 21 amino acids. The V and J ends lost 0 bases and 3 bases respectively, with 30 bases between them. CDR3 residues: CASSLATRLVQKVFRHYEQYF. The CDR3 nucleotides are TGTGCCAGCAGTTTAGCGACTAGATTGGTCCAAAAAGTTTTTCGGCACTACGAGCAGTACTTC.

The rearrangement uses TRBV20-1 and TRBJ1-5; no definite D call. Trimming took 0 bases from V and 3 from J, leaving 9 bases between them. Looked up from germline, CDR1 is DFQATT and CDR2 is SNEGSKA (reference sequence). This CDR3 spans 14 amino acids. CDR3 sequence reads: CSARDVGDNQPQHF. The CDR3 coding sequence is TGCAGTGCTAGAGATGTCGGAGACAATCAGCCCCAGCATTTT.

Ten or more counts support this clonotype. The V and J genes are TRBV30 and TRBJ2-1; the D gene is possibly TRBD1 (6 bases). The germline V and J ends were trimmed by 3 bases and 8 bases, with 14 bases remaining between them. CDR3 size: 13 residues. Germline V CDR1 and CDR2: GTSNPN, SVGIG (reference sequence). Here the CDR3 DNA reads TGTGCCTGGAGCACTGACAGGTCCGATGAGCAGTTCTTC. This codes for CAWSTDRSDEQFF. Looking up the rest from reference TRBV30 and TRBJ2-1 gives the full variable domain: SQTIHQWPATLVQPVGSPLSLECTVEGTSNPNLYWYRQAAGRGLQLLFYSVGIGQISSEVPQNLSASRPQDRQFILSSKKLLLSDSGFYLCAWSTDRSDEQFFGPGTRLTVL.

V gene TRBV10-3 combines with J gene TRBJ2-7; 7 positions agree with TRBD2. CDR3 length: 15 amino acids. V lost 4 bases and J lost 0; bases outside the gene matches: 6. Germline lookup yields CDR1 ENHRY and CDR2 SYGVKD. The CDR3 region has the DNA TGTGCCATCAGTGGTAGGACTAGGAACTCCTACGAGCAGTACTTC. Translated, it gives CAISGRTRNSYEQYF.

In this sample, this clonotype turned up a few times. The J gene is TRBJ2-3, the V gene TRBV6-5; the D gene is possibly TRBD1 (5 bases). This CDR3 is 15 amino acids long. Germline V gene lookup returns CDR1 MNHEY and CDR2 SVGAGI. V dropped 4 bases and J dropped 2 bases, with 13 bases sitting between them. The CDR3 here is CASSSTVHNTDTQYF. Here the CDR3 DNA reads TGTGCCAGCAGTTCGACAGTTCATAACACAGATACGCAGTATTTT.

CDR3 sequence: CASSAQYRALNEKLFF. The DNA of the CDR3 is TGTGCCAGTAGTGCCCAATACAGGGCCCTTAATGAAAAACTGTTTTTT. V and J are TRBV19 and TRBJ1-4; the D gene is possibly TRBD1 (6 bases). This CDR3 spans 16 amino acids. CDR1 LNHDA and CDR2 SQIVND come from the germline V gene (reference sequence). V was shortened by 5 bases and J by 4 bases, with 17 bases between the two germline ends.

This clonotype appeared a few times. V gene TRBV27 combines with J gene TRBJ1-1; perhaps TRBD1 as D (6 bases). V lost 4 bases and J lost 3, with 15 bases in between. CDR1 is MNHEY and CDR2 is SMNVEV in the germline V gene (reference sequence). The CDR3 covers 15 residues. The CDR3 here is CASSSTGPGYTEAFF. DNA for the CDR3: TGTGCCAGCAGTTCCACAGGGCCAGGGTACACTGAAGCTTTCTTT.

This clonotype was detected ten times or more. The chain couples TRBV27 to TRBJ2-7, with no clear D. The CDR3 is 14 residues long. Germline CDR1 is MNHEY and CDR2 is SMNVEV (reference sequence). Between the trimmed V and J ends, which lost 5 bases and 6 bases, there was a span of 17 bases. CDR3 residues: CASSPLKAGPEQYF. The CDR3 bases are TGTGCCAGCAGTCCCCTGAAGGCAGGCCCCGAGCAGTACTTC.

This clonotype was recorded at least ten times. The chain carries TRBV7-2 and TRBJ1-2; the D is unclear. V was cut by 8 bases and J by 6 bases, with 13 bases left in between. Germline lookup yields CDR1 SGHTA and CDR2 FQGNSA. The CDR3 contains 12 residues. Here the CDR3 DNA reads TGTGCCAGCGTCGTTGGAGTCGATGGCTACACCTTC. Encoded protein: CASVVGVDGYTF.

This clonotype showed up just a few times. The chain has TRBV20-1 and TRBJ2-1; 9 bases map to TRBD2. The CDR3 covers 15 residues. V lost 2 bases to trimming and J lost 5 bases; unmatched junction nucleotides: 7. Germline values: CDR1 DFQATT, CDR2 SNEGSKA (reference sequence). In DNA, the CDR3 is TGCAGTGCTAGACCAGCGGGAGGACCCAACAATGAGCAGTTCTTC. Translating it yields CSARPAGGPNNEQFF.

At least ten counts were recorded for this clonotype. The chain links TRBV12-3 or TRBV12-4 to TRBJ1-3; the D is unclear. This CDR3 spans 15 amino acids. The germline V and J ends were trimmed by 2 bases and 0 bases, with 8 bases remaining between them. The CDR3: CASSLSHNSGNTIYF. In DNA form, the CDR3 reads TGTGCCAGCAGTTTATCACATAACTCTGGAAACACCATATATTTT.

The chain is built from TRBV29-1 and TRBJ2-7; 8 bases map to TRBD2. Germline loops: CDR1 SQVTM, CDR2 ANQGSEA. After removal of 3 bases from V and 0 bases from J, the junction contained 7 bases not matched to a gene. The CDR3 consists of 15 residues. In DNA form, the CDR3 reads TGCAGCGTTGAGTCTGCCCGGGGGGGCTCCTACGAGCAGTACTTC. It is translated as CSVESARGGSYEQYF.

This clonotype has a count of ten or more. This chain connects TRBV20-1 to TRBJ2-4, with 9 bases aligning to TRBD1. The CDR3 consists of 14 residues. CDR1 DFQATT and CDR2 SNEGSKA come from the germline V gene (reference sequence). The V and J ends lost 4 bases and 4 bases, in that order; junction bases with no gene match: 5. DNA of the CDR3: TGCAGTGCTACTCGGGACAGGGTGAAAAACATTCAGTACTTC. Translating gives CSATRDRVKNIQYF.

This clonotype was seen at least ten times. This chain connects TRBV2 to TRBJ1-5, with D maybe TRBD1 (5 bases). Germline lookup yields CDR1 SNHLY and CDR2 FYNNEI. This CDR3 is built from 15 residues. With 2 bases removed from V and 1 base from J, the gap between germline ends came to 9 bases. The CDR3 DNA reads TGTGCCAGCAGTGAAAGGGGAGGAAGCAATCAGCCCCAGCATTTT. Encoded protein: CASSERGGSNQPQHF.

The table lists this clonotype with many counts. The V call is TRBV25-1, the J call TRBJ1-1, with D perhaps matching TRBD1 (6 bases). CDR1 and CDR2 (germline): MGHDK, SYGVNS. The CDR3 has 16 residues. Trimming shortened V by 5 bases and J by 0 bases, and 16 bases separated the two germline ends. The CDR3 protein is CASSKGQRPMNTEAFF. The CDR3 DNA follows: TGTGCCAGCAGTAAAGGACAGAGGCCTATGAACACTGAAGCTTTCTTT.

This clonotype was seen repeatedly, ten times or more. The V call is TRBV28, the J call TRBJ1-5, with a tentative D call TRBD1 (5 bases). Between the trimmed V and J ends, which lost 0 bases and 2 bases, there was a span of 17 bases. Germline values: CDR1 MDHEN, CDR2 SYDVKM. This CDR3 has 18 amino acids. The CDR3 coding sequence is TGTGCCAGCAGTTTATGGGGGAGCTCGGGGGGTGGCAATCAGCCCCAGCATTTT. It yields the protein CASSLWGSSGGGNQPQHF. Full variable domain (outside the CDR3, taken from reference TRBV28 and TRBJ1-5): DVKVTQSSRYLVKRTGEKVFLECVQDMDHENMFWYRQDPGLGLRLIYFSYDVKMKEKGDIPEGYSVSREKKERFSLILESASTNQTSMYLCASSLWGSSGGGNQPQHFGDGTRLSIL.

The V call is TRBV4-1, the J call TRBJ2-1; tentatively, D is TRBD2 (6 bases). V was cut by 1 base and J by 13 bases, with 23 bases left in between. CDR1 is MGHRA, CDR2 YSYEKL, per germline. The CDR3 consists of 16 residues. CDR3 residues: CASSQGTRASVVGQFF. Written as DNA, the CDR3 is TGCGCCAGCAGCCAAGGGACTCGGGCTAGCGTGGTGGGACAGTTCTTC.

The chain employs TRBV3-1 and TRBJ2-1; TRBD2 aligns across 10 bases. Trimming at V came to 1 base and at J to 7 bases, leaving 13 bases not matched to a gene. This CDR3 contains 18 residues. Germline V gives CDR1 LGHDT, CDR2 YNNKEL (reference sequence). The CDR3, as DNA: TGTGCCAGCAGCCAAGTGGGAACTACTAGCGGGGCAGCTAATGAGCAGTTCTTC. Protein sequence: CASSQVGTTSGAANEQFF.